One and the same sample provided the 27 T cell receptor beta chains below, sequenced in a study of blood T cell repertoires in COVID-19. Clones were read by immunoSEQ multiplex PCR, and TCRdb kept only the in-frame ones, dropping some. The repertoire holds about 140,000 clones, with over 70% as singletons. Sequenced sample: PBMCs or T cells enriched from blood (not recorded which). The origin of the receptors is a man in his sixties who had recovered from COVID-19.

The chain couples TRBV7-3 to TRBJ2-3, with TRBD2 matching over 8 bases. The ends lost 6 bases at V and 0 bases at J; junction bases unmatched: 5. The CDR3 has 15 residues. From germline, CDR1 is SGHTA and CDR2 FQGTGA. As DNA, the CDR3 is TGTGCCAGCAGTCATCTAGCGGGTAGCACAGATACGCAGTATTTT. As protein: CASSHLAGSTDTQYF.

This clone came up a few times. The V and J genes are TRBV9 and TRBJ1-4, with 8 bases that match TRBD1. The CDR3 loop spans 16 amino acids. Germline trimming cut 6 bases from V and 2 bases from J; bases unmatched to any gene: 9. The V gene's germline CDR1 is SGDLS and CDR2 YYNGEE. The CDR3 bases are TGTGCCAGCACGCAGGGGGCAGGCGCGACTAATGAAAAACTGTTTTTT. Amino acid sequence: CASTQGAGATNEKLFF. The full variable domain, its missing parts supplied by reference TRBV9 and TRBJ1-4, is DSGVTQTPKHLITATGQRVTLRCSPRSGDLSVYWYQQSLDQGLQFLIQYYNGEERAKGNILERFSAQQFPDLHSELNLSSLELGDSALYFCASTQGAGATNEKLFFGSGTQLSVL.

The rearrangement uses TRBV28 and TRBJ2-7; D possibly corresponds to TRBD1 (5 bases). Trimming took 10 bases from V and 4 from J, leaving 11 bases between them. This CDR3 is built from 11 residues. Per germline, CDR1 MDHEN and CDR2 SYDVKM. CDR3 protein: CATGAGYEQYF. The DNA for the CDR3 is TGTGCCACCGGCGCAGGGTACGAGCAGTACTTC.

This sequence joins TRBV14 and TRBJ2-7; D is ambiguous. This CDR3 has 14 residues. Per germline, CDR1 SGHDN and CDR2 FVKESK. V shed 5 bases and J shed 3 bases, with 14 bases lying between them. The CDR3 sequence: CASSERMRIYEQYF. For the CDR3, the DNA is TGTGCCAGCAGCGAAAGGATGAGGATCTACGAGCAGTACTTC.

V and J are TRBV15 and TRBJ2-7; D perhaps matches TRBD2 (5 bases). From germline, CDR1 is LNHNV and CDR2 YYDKDF (reference sequence). This CDR3 is built from 13 residues. V was shortened by 6 bases and J by 6 bases, with 15 bases between the two germline ends. CDR3 in amino acids: CATSTRRSSEQYF. CDR3 coding DNA: TGTGCCACCAGTACCCGGAGGAGTTCCGAGCAGTACTTC.

V usage is TRBV11-3 and J usage is TRBJ2-3, with 8 bases identical to TRBD1. The CDR3 totals 16 residues. Losses at the gene ends were 1 base for V and 5 bases for J; bases not matched to a gene: 8. Per the germline V gene, CDR1 is SGHNT and CDR2 is YENEEA. This CDR3 is CASSLGAGGALDTQYF. The CDR3 nucleotides read TGTGCCAGCAGCTTAGGGGCAGGGGGCGCGTTAGATACGCAGTATTTT.

This rearrangement joins TRBV28 to TRBJ1-3; a weak D match, TRBD1 (5 bases). In germline, CDR1 is MDHEN, CDR2 SYDVKM. The length of the CDR3 is 16 residues. Trimming cost V 6 bases and J 4 bases, with 19 bases left between them. The DNA for the CDR3 is TGTGCCAGCAGGGGCCCCAGGGATCGGGGGGGAAACACCATATATTTT. This gives the protein CASRGPRDRGGNTIYF.

This clone was detected once. This chain links TRBV28 with TRBJ1-5; D remains unclear. V lost 8 bases and J 0 bases, leaving 11 bases between the germline ends. The V gene's germline CDR1 is MDHEN and CDR2 SYDVKM. The CDR3 has 14 amino acids. CDR3 region: CASRRLDSNQPQHF. The CDR3 DNA sequence: TGTGCCAGCCGGAGGCTGGATAGCAATCAGCCCCAGCATTTT.

The chain recombines TRBV28 with TRBJ1-5, with D perhaps TRBD1 (6 bases). The CDR3 consists of 15 residues. Germline V gene sequence: CDR1 MDHEN, CDR2 SYDVKM. Trimming removed 7 bases at V and 1 base at J, with 14 bases between. Here the CDR3 reads CASTREGTSNQPQHF. As DNA, the CDR3 is TGTGCCAGCACTCGGGAGGGGACAAGCAATCAGCCCCAGCATTTT.

The CDR3 coding sequence is TGCGCCAGCAGCTTCGGGACTAGCGGGGGCCAGGGTGAGACCCAGTACTTC. Translated, it gives CASSFGTSGGQGETQYF. The rearrangement uses TRBV5-1 and TRBJ2-5; 14 bases match TRBD2. CDR1 is SGHRS and CDR2 is YFSETQ in the germline V gene. J gave up 5 bases and V 2 bases, and 8 bases lay outside the gene matches. The CDR3 is made up of 17 amino acids. Based on the CDR3 plus reference TRBV5-1 and TRBJ2-5, the full variable domain is KAGVTQTPRYLIKTRGQQVTLSCSPISGHRSVSWYQQTPGQGLQFLFEYFSETQRNKGNFPGRFSGRQFSNSRSEMNVSTLELGDSALYLCASSFGTSGGQGETQYFGPGTRLLVL.

V and J are TRBV27 and TRBJ1-5; a weak D match, TRBD1 (6 bases). The length of the CDR3 is 14 residues. The germline V gene encodes CDR1 MNHEY and CDR2 SMNVEV (reference sequence). V shed 6 bases and J shed 3 bases, with 12 bases lying between them. The CDR3 nucleotides are TGTGCCAGCAGCTCGACAGGTTCCAATCAGCCCCAGCATTTT. It yields the protein CASSSTGSNQPQHF.

This clone was observed a single time. The genes are TRBV27 and TRBJ2-1; D is possibly TRBD2 (6 bases). Germline V gene data show CDR1 as MNHEY and CDR2 as SMNVEV (reference sequence). V lost 5 bases to trimming and J lost 2 bases, with 16 bases between them. The CDR3 sequence is 16 residues long. CDR3 bases: TGTGCCAGCAGTCCCTCGGGCGGGGAAACCTACAATGAGCAGTTCTTC. It encodes CASSPSGGETYNEQFF.

This chain links TRBV6-5 with TRBJ2-7, with 7 bases aligning to TRBD1. J was trimmed by 4 bases and V by 7 bases; bases with no gene match: 7. The CDR3 length is 13 residues. The germline V gene has CDR1 MNHEY and CDR2 SVGAGI. The CDR3, as DNA: TGTGCCAGCACCGGACAGGTCGGGTACGAGCAGTACTTC. As protein: CASTGQVGYEQYF.

The genes are TRBV18 and TRBJ1-5, with 9 bases lining up with TRBD1. The CDR3 covers 15 residues. CDR1 KGHSH and CDR2 LQKENI come from the germline V gene. Trimming at V came to 3 bases and at J to 4 bases, leaving 4 bases not matched to a gene. The CDR3 loop is CASSPRTGENQPQHF. The CDR3 DNA reads TGTGCCAGCTCACCCCGGACAGGGGAGAATCAGCCCCAGCATTTT.

The chain is built from TRBV6-5 and TRBJ2-4, with D perhaps TRBD1 (7 bases). V lost 5 bases, J lost 1 base, and 9 bases lay in between. This CDR3 comprises 14 residues. The germline gives CDR1 MNHEY, CDR2 SVGAGI. The CDR3 spells CASSPGGAKNIQYF. DNA of the CDR3: TGTGCCAGCAGTCCAGGGGGGGCCAAAAACATTCAGTACTTC.

The chain carries TRBV11-2 and TRBJ2-4, with 9 bases matching TRBD2. Trimming cost V 3 bases and J 7 bases; bases outside gene matches: 4. The length of the CDR3 is 14 residues. Germline CDR1 reads SGHAT; CDR2 reads FQNNGV. CDR3 coding DNA: TGTGCCAGCAGCTTGGCTAGCGGGGTGAACATTCAGTACTTC. It is translated as CASSLASGVNIQYF.

In its sample, this clone was seen a few times. The V call is TRBV25-1, the J call TRBJ2-7; 8 bases agree with TRBD1. J was trimmed by 4 bases and V by 5 bases; bases with no gene match: 7. The CDR3 is 14 residues long. Per the germline V gene, CDR1 is MGHDK and CDR2 is SYGVNS. CDR3 sequence reads: CASSSDRVSYEQYF. The DNA for the CDR3 is TGTGCCAGCAGTTCGGACAGGGTCTCGTACGAGCAGTACTTC.

V gene TRBV14 combines with J gene TRBJ2-7; TRBD1 matches at 11 bases. The CDR3 has 14 amino acids. Germline V gene sequence: CDR1 SGHDN, CDR2 FVKESK. V lost 4 bases and J lost 3; bases outside the gene matches: 2. Here the CDR3 reads CASSPGTGGYEQYF. CDR3 coding DNA: TGTGCCAGCAGCCCCGGGACAGGGGGCTACGAGCAGTACTTC.

The V gene is TRBV6-1, the J gene TRBJ1-2; 9 bases are a match to TRBD1. J was trimmed by 7 bases and V by 1 base; bases with no gene match: 10. Germline-derived CDR1 and CDR2 are MNHNS and SASEGT. The CDR3 runs to 16 residues. The CDR3 spells CASSEGPGQGIGGYTF. CDR3 in DNA: TGTGCCAGCAGTGAAGGACCGGGACAGGGTATCGGTGGCTACACCTTC.

The chain recombines TRBV19 with TRBJ2-7; TRBD2 agrees at 11 bases. V shed 4 bases, J shed 4 bases, and the junction held 15 bases outside the gene matches. Germline loops: CDR1 LNHDA, CDR2 SQIVND (reference sequence). The CDR3 is made up of 18 amino acids. The CDR3 sequence: CASSKKGPTSGESYEQYF. The CDR3, as DNA: TGTGCCAGTAGTAAAAAAGGCCCGACTAGCGGGGAGTCTTACGAGCAGTACTTC. The whole variable domain, filled in from reference TRBV19 and TRBJ2-7, reads DGGITQSPKYLFRKEGQNVTLSCEQNLNHDAMYWYRQDPGQGLRLIYYSQIVNDFQKGDIAEGYSVSREKKESFPLTVTSAQKNPTAFYLCASSKKGPTSGESYEQYFGPGTRLTVT.

This clone has just a few counts. The genes are TRBV5-1 and TRBJ1-6; D is perhaps TRBD1 (6 bases). This CDR3 is 15 amino acids long. CDR1 and CDR2 (germline): SGHRS, YFSETQ. V was clipped by 4 bases and J by 4 bases, with 12 bases between them. In DNA form, the CDR3 reads TGCGCCAGCAGCCCCGGACAGTATTATAATTCACCCCTCCACTTT. Translation gives CASSPGQYYNSPLHF.

V usage is TRBV2 and J usage is TRBJ2-2, with no clear D. Germline CDR1 reads SNHLY; CDR2 reads FYNNEI. Trimming took 5 bases from V and 4 from J, leaving 8 bases between them. The CDR3 sequence is 13 residues long. The CDR3 spells CASSTASTGELFF. The CDR3 coding sequence is TGTGCCAGCAGTACAGCTTCCACCGGGGAGCTGTTTTTT.

The chain links TRBV6-5 to TRBJ1-2, with TRBD1 matching over 8 bases. There are 14 residues in the CDR3. The V gene end was trimmed by 7 bases and the J gene end by 0 bases; junction bases not matched to a gene: 4. Per the germline V gene, CDR1 is MNHEY and CDR2 is SVGAGI. CDR3 nucleotides: TGTGCCAGCAAGCAGGGGGCGGCTAACTATGGCTACACCTTC. Translated: CASKQGAANYGYTF.

The rearrangement uses TRBV27 and TRBJ1-5; D is unresolved. Germline-derived CDR1 and CDR2 are MNHEY and SMNVEV (reference sequence). This CDR3 has 14 amino acids. With 6 bases removed from V and 10 bases from J, the gap between germline ends came to 19 bases. CDR3 sequence reads: CASRSWAPTTPQHF. CDR3 nucleotides: TGTGCCAGCAGGTCCTGGGCCCCGACCACACCCCAGCATTTT.

This chain joins TRBV5-1 and TRBJ2-5; D is perhaps TRBD2 (5 bases). CDR1 is SGHRS, CDR2 YFSETQ, per germline. Between the trimmed V and J ends, which lost 3 bases and 2 bases, there was a span of 14 bases. The CDR3 consists of 15 residues. As DNA, the CDR3 is TGCGCCAGCAGCTACCTTACCTCGGGGCAAGAGACCCAGTACTTC. It codes for CASSYLTSGQETQYF.

The V and J genes are TRBV27 and TRBJ1-5; D uncertain. Germline V gene lookup returns CDR1 MNHEY and CDR2 SMNVEV (reference sequence). Trimming took 7 bases from V and 7 from J, leaving 14 bases between them. The length of the CDR3 is 13 residues. In DNA, the CDR3 is TGTGCCAGCACCCCCGCAAGAGGACAGCCCCAGCATTTT. This sequence encodes CASTPARGQPQHF.

This clone was seen once. CDR3 in amino acids: CASSSHDTGELFF. The CDR3, as DNA: TGTGCCAGCAGCTCACACGACACCGGGGAGCTGTTTTTT. The chain uses TRBV12-3 or TRBV12-4 and TRBJ2-2, with D unclear. This CDR3 has 13 residues. V lost 6 bases and J 3 bases, leaving 8 bases between the germline ends.